Presented here are 30 T cell receptor beta chains from one specimen sequenced in a study of circulating tumor DNA in untreated peripheral T-cell lymphoma. The assay was immunoSEQ multiplex PCR, and TCRdb's table has in-frame clones only and misses some. The table shows 950 to 1,100 clones, with 65% to 85% occurring only once. Sequenced material: tumor tissue. Receptor source: a human donor with peripheral T-cell lymphoma.

J is TRBJ1-1 and V is TRBV6-8; D unclear. This CDR3 has 12 residues. Trimming removed 5 bases from V and 4 bases from J, with 8 bases in between. Germline V gene data show CDR1 as MNHGY and CDR2 as SAAAGT. CDR3 nucleotide sequence: TGTGCCAGCAGTCCACCCGGCACTGAAGCTTTCTTT. This sequence encodes CASSPPGTEAFF.

The rearrangement links TRBV6-8 to TRBJ2-7, with D possibly being TRBD1 or TRBD2 (5 bases each). Trimming shortened V by 5 bases and J by 3 bases, and 17 bases separated the two germline ends. CDR1 and CDR2 (germline): MNHGY, SAAAGT. The length of the CDR3 is 15 residues. The CDR3 sequence is CASSPGTRGDYEQYV. CDR3 DNA: TGTGCCAGCAGTCCCGGGACCCGAGGGGACTACGAGCAGTACGTC.

The J gene is TRBJ2-3, the V gene TRBV6-4; 10 bases fit TRBD2. This CDR3 region has 16 residues. The trim removed 3 bases at V and 3 bases at J, leaving 6 bases unmatched. Germline assignment: CDR1 MRHNA and CDR2 SNTAGT. This chain's CDR3 is CASSDGSGGGTDTQYF. For the CDR3, the DNA is TGTGCCAGCAGTGATGGCAGCGGGGGGGGGACAGATACGCAGTATTTT.

DNA for the CDR3: TGCGCCAGCAGCCAGGGGACAGGGAGTTCCGGGGAGCTGTTTTTT. It encodes CASSQGTGSSGELFF. This chain joins TRBV1 and TRBJ2-2; the table's D gene call, TRBD1, was not cross checked with the DNA. TRBV1 is labeled a pseudogene. The CDR3 length is 15 residues.

The gene calls are TRBV4-1 and TRBJ2-7; D not certain. The germline V gene encodes CDR1 MGHRA and CDR2 YSYEKL. V was shortened by 0 bases and J by 2 bases, with 8 bases between the two germline ends. CDR3 length: 14 amino acids. The DNA of the CDR3 is TGCGCCAGCAGCCAAGATCAGAGCGCCTACGAGCAGTACTTC. Translating it yields CASSQDQSAYEQYF.

The chain couples TRBV6-7 to TRBJ1-1; D remains ambiguous. TRBV6-7 is designated an ORF whose function remains uncertain. The CDR3 spans 13 residues. Deletions cut 4 bases from V and 2 bases from J, with 8 bases between. The CDR3 loop is CASSSAENTEAFF. The CDR3 DNA follows: TGTGCCAGCAGTTCGGCGGAAAACACTGAAGCTTTCTTT.

The chain combines TRBV14 with TRBJ1-2; possibly TRBD1 for D (5 bases). The CDR3 has 15 amino acids. Germline loops: CDR1 SGHDN, CDR2 FVKESK. The V and J ends lost 0 bases and 5 bases respectively, with 13 bases between them. The CDR3 reads CASSQDPGPVYGYTF. In nucleotides, the CDR3 is TGTGCCAGCAGCCAAGATCCAGGGCCAGTTTATGGCTACACCTTC.

The chain employs TRBV29-1 and TRBJ1-1; 8 bases agree with TRBD1. The CDR3 has 13 amino acids. Germline V gene sequence: CDR1 SQVTM, CDR2 ANQGSEA. V trimming: 5 bases; J trimming: 6 bases; junction bases outside the gene matches: 8. The CDR3 bases are TGCAGCGTTTGGTTGACAGGGGTGCCTGAAGCTTTCTTT. The encoded protein is CSVWLTGVPEAFF.

In its sample, this clone was seen a few times. The gene calls are TRBV11-3 and TRBJ2-3, with D possibly TRBD2 on 6 matching bases. Germline CDR1 and CDR2: SGHNT and YENEEA. This CDR3 contains 14 residues. Trimming removed 5 bases from V and 4 bases from J, with 13 bases in between. The CDR3 spells CASSQNSGADTQYF. CDR3 nucleotides: TGTGCCAGCAGCCAAAACTCGGGGGCAGATACGCAGTATTTT.

The table lists this clone with a few counts. This sequence joins TRBV23-1 and TRBJ2-6; maybe TRBD2 (5 bases). TRBV23-1 falls under the ORF class, with uncertain function. The CDR3 consists of 16 residues. The ends were cut back, 6 bases at V and 0 bases at J, with 12 bases in the middle. The CDR3 sequence is CASSQEEGSGANVLTF. The CDR3 DNA sequence: TGCGCCAGCAGCCAAGAAGAGGGCTCTGGGGCCAACGTCCTGACTTTC.

The chain employs TRBV28 and TRBJ2-3, with 9 bases lining up with TRBD1. CDR1 and CDR2 from the germline V gene are MDHEN and SYDVKM. V shed 6 bases, J shed 4 bases, and the junction held 2 bases outside the gene matches. This CDR3 has 13 residues. CDR3 bases: TGTGCCAGCAGGAGACAGGGGGCAGATACGCAGTATTTT. The encoded protein is CASRRQGADTQYF.

The chain links TRBV6-8 to TRBJ2-7, with 9 bases lining up with TRBD1. V shed 2 bases, J shed 1 base, and the junction held 6 bases outside the gene matches. The CDR3 loop spans 16 amino acids. CDR1 MNHGY and CDR2 SAAAGT come from the germline V gene. The CDR3 protein is CASSYTGQGFSYEQYF. Here the CDR3 DNA reads TGTGCCAGCAGTTACACTGGACAGGGGTTTTCCTACGAGCAGTACTTC.

There are a few counts of this clone. This rearrangement joins TRBV1 to TRBJ1-1; TRBD1 is taken as the D call from the table, unchecked against the DNA. TRBV1 is a known pseudogene. This CDR3 contains 15 residues. The CDR3 DNA is TGCGCCAGCAGCCAAGGACAGCATATGAACACTGAAGCTTTCTTT. Translated: CASSQGQHMNTEAFF.

The chain couples TRBV7-1 to TRBJ2-6, with TRBD1 as a possible D gene (5 bases). TRBV7-1 is given ORF status, its function remaining uncertain. This CDR3 comprises 14 residues. Trimming took 8 bases from V and 5 from J, leaving 13 bases between them. CDR3 residues: CASRGQSRANVLTF. CDR3 nucleotide sequence: TGTGCCAGCCGAGGACAAAGTCGGGCCAACGTCCTGACTTTC.

The CDR3 nucleotides are TGTGCCAGCAGCTCCTTACAGGGGAGCACCATATATTTT. Its translation is CASSSLQGSTIYF. The V gene is TRBV5-8, the J gene TRBJ1-3; 7 nucleotides agree with TRBD1. CDR1 and CDR2 from the germline V gene are SGHTS and YDEGEE. The CDR3 covers 13 residues. The ends lost 3 bases at V and 9 bases at J; junction bases unmatched: 6.

The chain combines TRBV19 with TRBJ1-2; possible D gene TRBD1, 5 bases. V was pared by 9 bases and J by 4 bases, with 12 bases between. CDR1 is LNHDA, CDR2 SQIVND, per germline (reference sequence). This CDR3 region has 12 residues. The CDR3 DNA follows: TGTGCCAGCTCGCAGGGTACCTATGGCTACACCTTC. This codes for CASSQGTYGYTF.

V usage is TRBV28 and J usage is TRBJ2-1; 9 nucleotides match TRBD1. Germline V gene data show CDR1 as MDHEN and CDR2 as SYDVKM. The CDR3 sequence is 17 residues long. Trimming removed 6 bases from V and 2 bases from J; junction bases left unmatched: 11. CDR3 residues: CASSGTARDRAYNEQFF. CDR3 in DNA: TGTGCCAGCAGCGGAACAGCCAGGGACAGGGCCTACAATGAGCAGTTCTTC.

This clone was found once. The chain has TRBV12-5 and TRBJ1-1, with D maybe TRBD1 (5 bases). This CDR3 is 16 amino acids long. The V gene's germline CDR1 is LGHNT and CDR2 FRNRAP. Trimming took off 9 bases at V and 3 bases at J, with 23 bases between the two ends. In DNA form, the CDR3 reads TGTGCTAGCAGTTCAGAATTACCCCAAGGGGACACTGAAGCTTTCTTT. It is translated as CASSSELPQGDTEAFF.

This clone has a single count. The chain links TRBV11-3 to TRBJ2-5; no firm D call. V was clipped by 3 bases and J by 2 bases, with 16 bases between them. The V gene's germline CDR1 is SGHNT and CDR2 YENEEA. The CDR3 spans 16 residues. CDR3 in DNA: TGTGCCAGCAGCTTGGGTGTTGCCAAGCTACAAGAGACCCAGTACTTC. This codes for CASSLGVAKLQETQYF.

This clone turned up a few times. The CDR3 bases are TGTGCCAGCAGTTTTGGGGCTGGAAACACCATATATTTT. Protein sequence: CASSFGAGNTIYF. The V call is TRBV6-7, the J call TRBJ1-3, with no clear D. TRBV6-7 is classed as an ORF, of uncertain function. V was shortened by 4 bases and J by 2 bases, with 6 bases between the two germline ends. The CDR3 is made up of 13 amino acids.

This clone was seen a single time. V is TRBV12-2 and J is TRBJ1-1; the D call in the table, TRBD1, was not verified against the DNA. TRBV12-2 is recorded as a pseudogene. This CDR3 comprises 15 residues. CDR3 coding DNA: TGTGCAAGTCGCTCAAGACAGGAGTTGAACACTGAAGCTTTCTTT. It codes for CASRSRQELNTEAFF.

The chain combines TRBV28 with TRBJ1-4; the D gene is possibly TRBD1 (5 bases). Trimming took 11 bases from V and 1 from J, leaving 14 bases between them. The CDR3 spans 14 residues. The germline gives CDR1 MDHEN, CDR2 SYDVKM. The CDR3: CAGGNGGTNEKLFF. The DNA for the CDR3 is TGTGCCGGAGGAAACGGGGGAACTAATGAAAAACTGTTTTTT.

The V and J genes are TRBV19 and TRBJ1-2; 8 nucleotides agree with TRBD1. V lost 4 bases to trimming and J lost 6 bases; unmatched junction nucleotides: 13. Germline V CDR1 and CDR2: LNHDA, SQIVND (reference sequence). The CDR3 has 16 residues. This chain's CDR3 is CASSTDPRGRVDGYTF. For the CDR3, the DNA is TGTGCCAGTAGTACTGACCCCAGGGGGCGAGTGGATGGCTACACCTTC.

This clone showed up just a few times. This sequence joins TRBV15 and TRBJ2-1, with D hard to call. This CDR3 has 17 residues. Germline-derived CDR1 and CDR2 are LNHNV and YYDKDF (reference sequence). V was cut by 0 bases and J by 3 bases, with 15 bases left in between. CDR3 DNA: TGTGCCACCAGCAGAGATTTGGATCTGACCCGCTACAATGAGCAGTTCTTC. Protein: CATSRDLDLTRYNEQFF.

The genes are TRBV6-8 and TRBJ1-2; no reliable D call. The ends were cut back, 3 bases at V and 0 bases at J, with 11 bases in the middle. Per the germline V gene, CDR1 is MNHGY and CDR2 is SAAAGT. This CDR3 is built from 15 residues. This CDR3 reads CASSYEQTSNYGYTF. Written as DNA, the CDR3 is TGTGCCAGCAGTTATGAGCAGACTTCTAACTATGGCTACACCTTC.

The chain recombines TRBV18 with TRBJ2-1; 8 nucleotides line up with TRBD2. V dropped 4 bases and J dropped 2; count of bases not matched to a gene: 4. The CDR3 consists of 15 residues. Germline CDR1 reads KGHSH; CDR2 reads LQKENI. This chain's CDR3 is CASSLSSGPYNEQFF. The CDR3 coding sequence is TGTGCCAGCTCACTTTCTAGCGGGCCCTACAATGAGCAGTTCTTC.

This chain links TRBV14 with TRBJ1-1; TRBD1 aligns across 7 bases. The V gene's germline CDR1 is SGHDN and CDR2 FVKESK. The J segment lost 3 bases and the V segment lost 0 bases, leaving 7 bases of the junction unmatched. This CDR3 is 16 amino acids long. CDR3 sequence (DNA): TGTGCCAGCAGCCAAGATGACAGGGCCTACTACACTGAAGCTTTCTTT. Translating gives CASSQDDRAYYTEAFF. The full variable domain, in which reference TRBV14 and TRBJ1-1 provide the parts outside the CDR3, is EAGVTQFPSHSVIEKGQTVTLRCDPISGHDNLYWYRRVMGKEIKFLLHFVKESKQDESGMPNNRFLAERTGGTYSTLKVQPAELEDSGVYFCASSQDDRAYYTEAFFGQGTRLTVV.

This chain uses TRBV7-6 with TRBJ2-2; D not certain. The CDR3 spans 14 residues. CDR1 is SGHVS and CDR2 is FNYEAQ in the germline V gene. With 2 bases removed from V and 6 bases from J, the gap between germline ends came to 10 bases. Here the CDR3 reads CASSLNGVAGELFF. The CDR3 nucleotides read TGTGCCAGCAGCTTAAATGGGGTGGCCGGGGAGCTGTTTTTT.

The rearrangement links TRBV10-3 to TRBJ2-7; 7 positions match TRBD1. The germline V gene encodes CDR1 ENHRY and CDR2 SYGVKD. J lost 5 bases, V lost 0 bases, and 16 bases had no gene match. The CDR3 has 18 amino acids. The CDR3 DNA reads TGTGCCATCAGTGAGTCTGGTTCAGGACAGGCCTCCCGGAACGAGCAGTACTTC. It is translated as CAISESGSGQASRNEQYF.

The chain's CDR3 is CASSSRVQGLSNEKLFF. CDR3 DNA sequence: TGTGCCAGCTCATCCCGAGTCCAAGGACTGAGTAATGAAAAACTGTTTTTT. The chain recombines TRBV18 with TRBJ1-4, with D hard to call. Trimming removed 5 bases at V and 4 bases at J, with 20 bases between. There are 17 residues in the CDR3. The germline gives CDR1 KGHSH, CDR2 LQKENI.